The 27 T cell receptor beta chains presented below share a single source sample, sequenced in a study of CD8+CD57+ T cells in acquired aplastic anemia (dated by TCRdb to between 2017 and 2018). Sequencing took place on an Illumina HiSeq 2000. TCR beta VDJ combination and CDR3 sequence profiling used genomic DNA as the template. TCRdb itself trimmed the public reads at Q25 with fastp, ran MiXCR and retained productive beta chains. All rows with the same CDR3 protein become a single entry with the most common DNA and genes. The sample yields around 150,000 distinct CDR3 sequences; approximately 44% were counted once. Approximately 1% of the sample rests with the top ten. Material for sequencing was sorted CD4+, CD8+, or CD8+CD57+ T cells (not recorded which) from PBMCs. These receptors all stem from a human donor in good health.

The chain is built from TRBV7-9 and TRBJ1-2, with TRBD1 matching over 12 bases. Germline-derived CDR1 and CDR2 are SEHNR and FQNEAQ (reference sequence). The trim removed 0 bases at V and 8 bases at J, leaving 4 bases unmatched. The CDR3 sequence is 15 residues long. CDR3 DNA: TGTGCCAGCAGCTTAGCGGGACAGGGGGCGCGGGGCTACACCTTC. It is translated as CASSLAGQGARGYTF.

Points on this clonotype: In this CDR3 the conserved last residue, phenylalanine or tryptophan, is missing, so a read error is likely. The chain recombines TRBV5-5 with TRBJ1-2; TRBD1 might be the D (5 bases). The CDR3 extends over 16 amino acids. V gave up 3 bases and J gave up 6 bases, with 21 bases separating them. Germline CDR1 and CDR2: SGHKS and YYEKEE (reference sequence). CDR3 amino acids: CASSSDRLFGGDGYTL. The CDR3, as DNA: TGTGCCAGCAGCTCCGATCGACTTTTCGGGGGGGATGGCTACACCCTC.

This clonotype occurred a few times. V gene TRBV7-9 combines with J gene TRBJ1-1; D gene unclear. The CDR3 runs 12 residues. Looked up from germline, CDR1 is SEHNR and CDR2 is FQNEAQ (reference sequence). With 8 bases removed from V and 1 base from J, the gap between germline ends came to 8 bases. The DNA of the CDR3 is TGTGCCAGCGTACCACAGAACACTGAAGCTTTCTTT. Its protein is CASVPQNTEAFF.

This rearrangement joins TRBV2 to TRBJ2-1; 8 nucleotides agree with TRBD2. The V gene's germline CDR1 is SNHLY and CDR2 FYNNEI. V lost 4 bases to trimming and J lost 10 bases; unmatched junction nucleotides: 9. The CDR3 runs 14 residues. The CDR3 DNA reads as TGTGCCAGCAGTGGACGGGGCATAGCGGGAGAGCAGTTCTTC. Its protein product is CASSGRGIAGEQFF.

This clonotype was found a few times. This could be a read error, since a much larger clone is one nucleotide away. The chain combines TRBV7-8 with TRBJ1-1; D is undetermined. Germline V gene data show CDR1 as SGHVS and CDR2 as FQNEAQ. This CDR3 contains 16 residues. CDR3 bases: TGTGCCAGCAGCTTACTTGAGCGTCAGCTTGCCACTGGAGCTTTCTTT. It specifies CASSLLERQLATGAFF.

The rearrangement joins TRBV7-3 to TRBJ1-2, with TRBD1 as a possible D gene (5 bases). The V gene lost 5 bases and the J gene lost 1 base, with 11 bases spanning the gap. CDR1 SGHTA and CDR2 FQGTGA come from the germline V gene. The CDR3 extends over 14 amino acids. The CDR3 DNA reads TGTGCCAGCAGCACTGGGGCCAGTAACTATGGCTACACCTTC. Amino acids: CASSTGASNYGYTF.

The chain recombines TRBV15 with TRBJ1-1; possible D gene TRBD1, 5 bases. Germline loops: CDR1 LNHNV, CDR2 YYDKDF (reference sequence). With 4 bases removed from V and 8 bases from J, the gap between germline ends came to 17 bases. The CDR3 sequence is 14 residues long. CDR3 sequence (DNA): TGTGCCACCAGCAAGCCAGACAGAGGAAGAGAAGCTTTCTTT. Translating gives CATSKPDRGREAFF.

To note about this clonotype: A much bigger clone sits one base away, suggesting this may be a read error. The V gene is TRBV20-1, the J gene TRBJ1-2, with TRBD1 as a possible D gene (6 bases). The CDR3 runs 16 residues. The germline CDR1 and CDR2 sequences are DFQATT and SNEGSKA (reference sequence). CDR3 residues: CSKRGGGLTKSYGHTF. The CDR3, as DNA: TGCAGTAAAAGGGGCGGGGGCCTAACTAAGAGCTATGGCCACACCTTC.

J is TRBJ2-7 and V is TRBV2; no clear D gene. Between the trimmed V and J ends, which lost 6 bases and 0 bases, there was a span of 12 bases. Germline CDR1 reads SNHLY; CDR2 reads FYNNEI. The CDR3 extends over 14 amino acids. The CDR3 region is CASSSGSTSYEQYF. The CDR3 bases are TGTGCCAGCAGCTCCGGGTCTACCTCCTACGAGCAGTACTTC.

This clonotype was seen at least ten times. V usage is TRBV20-1 and J usage is TRBJ2-7; 10 bases are shared with TRBD2. There are 15 residues in the CDR3. V was pared by 3 bases and J by 0 bases, with 5 bases of the junction left unmatched. In germline, CDR1 is DFQATT, CDR2 SNEGSKA (reference sequence). The CDR3 DNA reads as TGCAGTGCTAGGAGCGCTAGCGGGAGCTCCTACGAGCAGTACTTC. It codes for CSARSASGSSYEQYF.

This clonotype was observed a handful of times. The V and J genes are TRBV24-1 and TRBJ2-2, with 8 bases aligning to TRBD1. The CDR3 totals 13 residues. Germline loops: CDR1 KGHDR, CDR2 SFDVKD. J lost 1 base, V lost 9 bases, and 0 bases had no gene match. This chain's CDR3 is CATGQGNTGELFF. DNA of the CDR3: TGTGCCACCGGACAGGGGAACACCGGGGAGCTGTTTTTT.

The chain recombines TRBV6-1 with TRBJ1-1; 9 bases align to TRBD1. Germline V gene sequence: CDR1 MNHNS, CDR2 SASEGT. CDR3 length: 16 residues. The ends lost 6 bases at V and 1 base at J; junction bases unmatched: 9. CDR3 DNA sequence: TGTGCCAGCAGCCGGGGACAGGGAGGGAGGAACACTGAAGCTTTCTTT. Translating gives CASSRGQGGRNTEAFF.

Notes on this clonotype: The junction departs from the called germline gene at one end, perhaps through a read error. V and J are TRBV2 and TRBJ2-6; the match to TRBD1 covers 10 bases. Germline V lookup: CDR1 SNHLY, CDR2 FYNNEI. This CDR3 is 13 amino acids long. CDR3: CASSGQGANTEAF. DNA of the CDR3: TGTGCCAGCAGTGGACAGGGGGCAAACACTGAAGCTTTC.

This clonotype was observed a handful of times. The genes are TRBV15 and TRBJ1-6; 9 positions match TRBD1. CDR1 is LNHNV and CDR2 is YYDKDF in the germline V gene (reference sequence). The CDR3 has 16 amino acids. J lost 7 bases, V lost 0 bases, and 4 bases had no gene match. In DNA, the CDR3 is TGTGCCACCAGCAGAGATCTAACAGGGGGCAATTCACCCCTCCACTTT. This translates into CATSRDLTGGNSPLHF.

This clonotype came up many times. The rearrangement joins TRBV3-1 to TRBJ2-5; a weak D match, TRBD1 (6 bases). Trimming took off 4 bases at V and 2 bases at J, with 20 bases between the two ends. This CDR3 contains 17 residues. CDR1 is LGHDT and CDR2 is YNNKEL in the germline V gene (reference sequence). CDR3 DNA: TGTGCCAGCAGCCGAAAAGGGGGAAGGACGGGACAAGAGACCCAGTACTTC. Protein: CASSRKGGRTGQETQYF.

This clonotype occurred a few times. The rearrangement links TRBV18 to TRBJ2-7, with 10 positions matching TRBD2. V lost 3 bases and J lost 4; bases outside the gene matches: 6. The CDR3 totals 15 residues. The germline gives CDR1 KGHSH, CDR2 LQKENI. In DNA, the CDR3 is TGTGCCAGCTCACCTGGACTAGCGGACCTTTACGAGCAGTACTTC. Protein sequence: CASSPGLADLYEQYF.

This clonotype came up many times. This sequence joins TRBV13 and TRBJ2-5; the D call may be TRBD1 or TRBD2 (5 bases each). The CDR3 is made up of 14 amino acids. With 4 bases removed from V and 5 bases from J, the gap between germline ends came to 14 bases. Looked up from germline, CDR1 is PRHDT and CDR2 is FYEKMQ (reference sequence). This chain's CDR3 is CASSYGTPRETQYF. The CDR3 coding sequence is TGTGCCAGCAGCTATGGGACGCCACGGGAGACCCAGTACTTC. Using reference TRBV13 and TRBJ2-5 for the parts outside the CDR3, the full variable domain is AAGVIQSPRHLIKEKRETATLKCYPIPRHDTVYWYQQGPGQDPQFLISFYEKMQSDKGSIPDRFSAQQFSDYHSELNMSSLELGDSALYFCASSYGTPRETQYFGPGTRLLVL.

The chain links TRBV7-2 to TRBJ2-7, with D uncertain. This CDR3 comprises 12 residues. Germline-derived CDR1 and CDR2 are SGHTA and FQGNSA. Trimming cost V 5 bases and J 7 bases, with 12 bases left between them. CDR3 DNA: TGTGCCAGCAGCCAACCCGGCTGGGAGCAGTACTTC. It translates to CASSQPGWEQYF.

The chain carries TRBV25-1 and TRBJ1-2, with a possible D match to TRBD1 (6 bases). The length of the CDR3 is 16 residues. CDR1 and CDR2 from the germline V gene are MGHDK and SYGVNS. V was shortened by 2 bases and J by 5 bases, with 18 bases between the two germline ends. The CDR3 protein is CASSEESPPRGYGYTF. The CDR3 DNA sequence: TGTGCCAGCAGTGAAGAGAGCCCCCCCAGGGGATATGGCTACACCTTC.

The V gene is TRBV20-1, the J gene TRBJ2-7; 7 bases match TRBD1. Per the germline V gene, CDR1 is DFQATT and CDR2 is SNEGSKA (reference sequence). There are 14 residues in the CDR3. V dropped 4 bases and J dropped 4; count of bases not matched to a gene: 10. The CDR3 loop reads CSATKQGRGYEQYF. Here the CDR3 DNA reads TGCAGTGCTACCAAACAGGGGCGAGGGTACGAGCAGTACTTC.

In this sample, this clonotype turned up many times. This rearrangement joins TRBV20-1 to TRBJ2-3, with a possible D match to TRBD2 (6 bases). CDR3 length equals 13 residues. V dropped 6 bases and J dropped 4 bases, with 14 bases sitting between them. CDR1 and CDR2 from the germline V gene are DFQATT and SNEGSKA (reference sequence). This CDR3 reads CSAGGGWADTQYF. In DNA form, the CDR3 reads TGCAGTGCCGGAGGAGGGTGGGCAGATACGCAGTATTTT.

This chain links TRBV27 with TRBJ1-2, with D perhaps matching TRBD1 (6 bases). The V gene lost 5 bases and the J gene lost 3 bases, with 13 bases spanning the gap. CDR1 is MNHEY, CDR2 SMNVEV, per germline (reference sequence). The CDR3 has 14 residues. CDR3 protein: CASSVNRDYYGYTF. CDR3 DNA sequence: TGTGCCAGCAGTGTTAACAGGGATTACTATGGCTACACCTTC.

This clonotype showed up many times. In DNA form, the CDR3 reads TGCGCCAGCAGCCAAGCCTACAGGGTGAACACTGAAGCTTTCTTT. Protein product: CASSQAYRVNTEAFF. The genes are TRBV4-1 and TRBJ1-1, with D possibly TRBD1 on 6 matching bases. CDR3 length equals 15 residues. V shed 1 base and J shed 0 bases, with 9 bases lying between them. Germline V gene data show CDR1 as MGHRA and CDR2 as YSYEKL.

The chain combines TRBV10-1 with TRBJ2-7; D gene unclear. Germline loops: CDR1 WNHNN, CDR2 SYGVQD (reference sequence). Trimming removed 0 bases at V and 1 base at J, with 4 bases between. This CDR3 has 13 residues. This CDR3 reads CASSESGSYEQYF. DNA for the CDR3: TGCGCCAGCAGTGAGTCTGGGTCCTACGAGCAGTACTTC.

This clonotype appeared many times. The rearrangement links TRBV5-4 to TRBJ2-7, with D unclear. Trimming took 0 bases from V and 4 from J, leaving 11 bases between them. The CDR3 extends over 14 amino acids. Germline V gene lookup returns CDR1 SGHNT and CDR2 YYREEE (reference sequence). The CDR3 spells CASSLAGPGYEQYF. CDR3 DNA sequence: TGTGCCAGCAGCTTGGCCGGGCCCGGGTACGAGCAGTACTTC. Combining the CDR3 with reference TRBV5-4 and TRBJ2-7 gives the whole variable domain ETGVTQSPTHLIKTRGQQVTLRCSSQSGHNTVSWYQQALGQGPQFIFQYYREEENGRGNFPPRFSGLQFPNYSSELNVNALELDDSALYLCASSLAGPGYEQYFGPGTRLTVT.

V and J are TRBV20-1 and TRBJ2-3, with 15 bases lining up with TRBD2. The CDR3 has 15 amino acids. V was clipped by 5 bases and J by 6 bases; unmatched bases: 6. Germline CDR1 DFQATT, CDR2 SNEGSKA (reference sequence). CDR3 nucleotides: TGCAGTGCTGGTAGGACTAGCGGGAGGGTCGATACGCAGTATTTT. Translated, it gives CSAGRTSGRVDTQYF.

In regard to this clonotype: It may be a read error: a sequence one base away is much more abundant. It is likely a read error, because the conserved phenylalanine at the end of the CDR3 is missing. V is TRBV5-5 and J is TRBJ1-5; a possible D gene is TRBD1 (5 bases). Trimming took off 4 bases at V and 3 bases at J, with 11 bases between the two ends. The CDR3 runs 14 residues. CDR1 is SGHKS, CDR2 YYEKEE, per germline (reference sequence). CDR3 sequence reads: CASSGGTINQPQHI. DNA for the CDR3: TGTGCCAGCAGCGGCGGGACTATCAATCAGCCCCAGCATATT.